This passage covers 3 T cell receptor beta chains from one sample sequenced in a study of blood T cells in healthy people across ages. Primed by a sample-barcoded 5' primer and a J-beta primer mix, a second PCR proceeded for about 7 to 11 cycles. TCRdb used MiXCR to reprocess the 5' RACE reads, holding one entry per CDR3 protein. The table has over a million distinct CDR3 sequences, 42% seen once. The sample was blood. The receptors shown here come from a young woman in good health.

This clonotype was picked up many times. The CDR3 sequence is CASSQVNSYEQYF. The CDR3 coding sequence is TGCGCCAGCAGCCAGGTCAACTCCTACGAGCAGTACTTC. The V gene is TRBV4-1, the J gene TRBJ2-7, with D unclear. V lost 3 bases and J lost 0, with 6 bases in between. The CDR3 runs 13 residues. Germline V lookup: CDR1 MGHRA, CDR2 YSYEKL.

This clonotype showed up just once. This sequence joins TRBV18 and TRBJ2-1; 11 positions match TRBD2. CDR1 KGHSH and CDR2 LQKENI come from the germline V gene. The CDR3 runs 13 residues. Germline trimming cut 8 bases from V and 6 bases from J; bases unmatched to any gene: 3. CDR3 sequence reads: CASHTSGSNEQFF. The DNA of the CDR3 is TGTGCCAGCCATACTAGCGGGAGCAATGAGCAGTTCTTC.

This clonotype came up a few times. The chain is built from TRBV9 and TRBJ2-3; D might be TRBD1 (7 bases). The CDR3 contains 15 residues. The ends were cut back, 3 bases at V and 2 bases at J, with 13 bases in the middle. The germline CDR1 and CDR2 sequences are SGDLS and YYNGEE. The CDR3 is CASSAPRGATDTQYF. The DNA for the CDR3 is TGTGCCAGCAGCGCCCCCAGGGGGGCCACAGATACGCAGTATTTT.